This T cell receptor (beta chain) was captured in a study of cytomegalovirus exposure and HLA in healthy donors. General study points: Immune exposure information available was restricted to CMV serostatus. The study recorded about 150 TCR beta chains that were cytomegalovirus-associated. Specificity of a few CMV-associated chains for CMV antigens was verified in vitro. Association of a missense DCLRE1C variant with TCR beta V- and J-gene trimming was reported in a later analysis.

With respect to this clone: Its antigen is undetermined.

It was with 60 Vbeta and 13 Jbeta primers that the PCR ran. TCRdb's table, derived via immunoSEQ multiplex PCR, lists solely in-frame clones and lacks some. This table has around 140,000 clones, 80% appearing once. The CDR3 runs to 17 residues. V shed 6 bases and J 6 bases; nucleotides not matched to a gene: 15. Looked up from germline, CDR1 is SEHNR and CDR2 is FQNEAQ (reference sequence). J is TRBJ1-4 and V is TRBV7-9; TRBD1 matches at 8 bases. The TCR originated in a man between 50 and 59 years old in good health and CMV-seronegative. Input material: PBMCs. The CDR3 DNA sequence: TGTGCCAGCAGAAGAGGACAGGGTGTATCGTTCGATGAAAAACTGTTTTTT. Amino acid sequence: CASRRGQGVSFDEKLFF.